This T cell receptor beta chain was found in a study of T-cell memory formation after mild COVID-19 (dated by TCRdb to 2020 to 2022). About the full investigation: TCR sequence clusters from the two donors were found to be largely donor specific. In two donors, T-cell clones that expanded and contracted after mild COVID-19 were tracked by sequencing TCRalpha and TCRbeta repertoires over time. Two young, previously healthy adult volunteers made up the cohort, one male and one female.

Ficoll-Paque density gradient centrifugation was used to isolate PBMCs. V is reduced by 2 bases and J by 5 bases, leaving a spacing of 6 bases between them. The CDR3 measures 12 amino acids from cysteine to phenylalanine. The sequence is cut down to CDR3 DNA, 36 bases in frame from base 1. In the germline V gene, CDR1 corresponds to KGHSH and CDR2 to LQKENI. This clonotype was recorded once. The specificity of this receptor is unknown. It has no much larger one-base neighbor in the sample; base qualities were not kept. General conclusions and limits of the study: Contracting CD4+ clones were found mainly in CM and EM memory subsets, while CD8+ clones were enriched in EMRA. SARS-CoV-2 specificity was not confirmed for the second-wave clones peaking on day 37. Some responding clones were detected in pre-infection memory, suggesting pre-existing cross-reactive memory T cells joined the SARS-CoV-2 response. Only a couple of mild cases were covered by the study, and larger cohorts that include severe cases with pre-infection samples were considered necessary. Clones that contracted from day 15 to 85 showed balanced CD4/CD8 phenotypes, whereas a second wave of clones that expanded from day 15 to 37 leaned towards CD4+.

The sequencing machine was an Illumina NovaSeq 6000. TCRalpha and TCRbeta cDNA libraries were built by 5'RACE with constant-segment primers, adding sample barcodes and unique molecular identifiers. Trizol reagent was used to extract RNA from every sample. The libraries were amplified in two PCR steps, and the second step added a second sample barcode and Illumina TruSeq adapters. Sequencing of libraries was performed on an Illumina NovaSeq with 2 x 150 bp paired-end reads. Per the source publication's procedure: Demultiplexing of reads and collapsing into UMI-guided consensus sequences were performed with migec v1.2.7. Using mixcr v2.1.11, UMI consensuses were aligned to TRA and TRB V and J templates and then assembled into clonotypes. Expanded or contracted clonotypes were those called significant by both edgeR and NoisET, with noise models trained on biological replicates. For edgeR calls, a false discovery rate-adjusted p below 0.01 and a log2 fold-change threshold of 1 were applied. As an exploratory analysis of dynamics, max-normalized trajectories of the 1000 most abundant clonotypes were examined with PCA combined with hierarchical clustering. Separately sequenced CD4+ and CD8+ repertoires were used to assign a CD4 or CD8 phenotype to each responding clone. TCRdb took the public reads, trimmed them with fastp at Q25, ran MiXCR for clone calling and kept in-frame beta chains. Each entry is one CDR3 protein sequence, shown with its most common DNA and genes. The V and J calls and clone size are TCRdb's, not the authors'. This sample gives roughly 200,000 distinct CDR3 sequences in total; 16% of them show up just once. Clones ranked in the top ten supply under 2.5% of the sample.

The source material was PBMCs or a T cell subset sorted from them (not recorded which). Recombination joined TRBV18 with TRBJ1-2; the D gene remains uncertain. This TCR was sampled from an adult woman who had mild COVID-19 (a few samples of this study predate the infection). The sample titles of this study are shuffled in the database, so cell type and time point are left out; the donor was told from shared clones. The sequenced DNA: TGTGCCAGCTCACCAGAGCCATATGGCTACACCTTC. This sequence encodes CASSPEPYGYTF.